What follows are 9 T cell receptor beta chains derived from one specimen sequenced in a study of immune cell composition in non-small cell lung cancer. Normal lung sampling was at least 3 cm from the tumour, as distant as possible. Profiled with immunoSEQ multiplex PCR; TCRdb holds only in-frame clones, not every one. Of 6,000 to 8,500 clones in the sample, under 80% were seen once. The source material was non-adjacent lung tissue. These receptors were collected from a human donor with non-small cell lung cancer.

The V and J genes are TRBV5-1 and TRBJ2-3; 9 bases align to TRBD2. CDR1 and CDR2 from the germline V gene are SGHRS and YFSETQ. V lost 4 bases and J lost 0; bases outside the gene matches: 6. The length of the CDR3 is 16 residues. The CDR3 region has the DNA TGCGCCAGCAGCCGCGGGGGGGAGACTAGCACAGATACGCAGTATTTT. Its protein is CASSRGGETSTDTQYF.

The chain employs TRBV2 and TRBJ2-7; D possibly corresponds to TRBD1 (6 bases). V lost 4 bases to trimming and J lost 6 bases, with 10 bases between them. The CDR3 has 12 amino acids. The germline CDR1 and CDR2 sequences are SNHLY and FYNNEI. CDR3 nucleotides: TGTGCCAGCAGTGGGGGGCCATCCGAGCAGTACTTC. This sequence encodes CASSGGPSEQYF.

This clone is judged medium-sized. CDR3 loop: CASSYHRVAFF. CDR3 DNA sequence: TGTGCCAGCAGTTACCACCGGGTAGCTTTCTTT. V is TRBV6-5 and J is TRBJ1-1; D unresolved. Trimming cost V 2 bases and J 10 bases, with 8 bases left between them. Germline V CDR1 and CDR2: MNHEY, SVGAGI. CDR3 size: 11 residues.

The chain links TRBV28 to TRBJ1-1, with D unclear. Germline CDR1 is MDHEN and CDR2 is SYDVKM. The CDR3 covers 13 residues. Trimming cost V 3 bases and J 5 bases, with 10 bases left between them. CDR3 amino acids: CASSFWVRTEAFF. As DNA, the CDR3 is TGTGCCAGCAGTTTCTGGGTGAGGACTGAAGCTTTCTTT.

With regard to this clone: Mismatch with germline at one junction end may stem from a read error. The rearrangement links TRBV7-7 to TRBJ2-5; D remains unclear. The germline CDR1 and CDR2 sequences are SSHAT and FNYEAQ (reference sequence). This CDR3 has 16 amino acids. CDR3 sequence reads: CASSLTSALQKETQYF. CDR3 DNA sequence: TGTGCTAGCAGCTTAACTTCTGCGCTTCAAAAAGAGACCCAGTACTTC.

The CDR3 spells CASSWQGQETQYF. CDR3 nucleotides: TGTGCCAGCAGCTGGCAGGGCCAAGAGACCCAGTACTTC. The chain couples TRBV11-3 to TRBJ2-5; D may be TRBD1 (5 bases). The germline gives CDR1 SGHNT, CDR2 YENEEA. Trimming stripped 4 bases from V and 1 base from J, with 7 bases between. The CDR3 is 13 amino acids. The full variable domain, its missing parts supplied by reference TRBV11-3 and TRBJ2-5, is EAGVVQSPRYKIIEKKQPVAFWCNPISGHNTLYWYLQNLGQGPELLIRYENEEAVDDSQLPKDRFSAERLKGVDSTLKIQPAELGDSAVYLCASSWQGQETQYFGPGTRLLVL.

For the CDR3, the DNA is TGTGCCAGCAGCGTGGGGGCAGGAGGTCGTGGCTACACCTTC. Translation: CASSVGAGGRGYTF. The chain couples TRBV9 to TRBJ1-2; D is possibly TRBD1 (6 bases). Deletions cut 2 bases from V and 7 bases from J, with 15 bases between. This CDR3 has 14 residues. Germline CDR1 is SGDLS and CDR2 is YYNGEE.

This chain joins TRBV28 and TRBJ2-1, with 14 bases that match TRBD2. The CDR3 loop spans 13 amino acids. Germline V gene lookup returns CDR1 MDHEN and CDR2 SYDVKM. The V and J ends lost 8 bases and 7 bases, in that order; junction bases with no gene match: 1. The CDR3 region has the DNA TGTGCCAGCTGGACTAGCGGGGGGAATGAGCAGTTCTTC. Its translation is CASWTSGGNEQFF.

CDR3: CASSSTGRGYGYTF. The CDR3 coding sequence is TGTGCCAGCAGTTCTACAGGGAGAGGCTATGGCTACACCTTC. This chain connects TRBV28 to TRBJ1-2, with a possible D match to TRBD1 (6 bases). Trimming shortened V by 4 bases and J by 4 bases, and 13 bases separated the two germline ends. The length of the CDR3 is 14 residues. Germline values: CDR1 MDHEN, CDR2 SYDVKM.